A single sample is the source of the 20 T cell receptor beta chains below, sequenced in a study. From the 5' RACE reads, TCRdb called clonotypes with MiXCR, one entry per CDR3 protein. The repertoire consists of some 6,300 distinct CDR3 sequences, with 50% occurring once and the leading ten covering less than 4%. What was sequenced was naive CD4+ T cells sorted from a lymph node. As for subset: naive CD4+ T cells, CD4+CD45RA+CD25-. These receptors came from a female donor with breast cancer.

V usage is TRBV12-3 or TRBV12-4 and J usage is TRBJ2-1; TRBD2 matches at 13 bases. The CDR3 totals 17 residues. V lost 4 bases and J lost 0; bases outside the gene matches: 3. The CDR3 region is CASSSRTSGSSYNEQFF. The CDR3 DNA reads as TGTGCCAGCAGTTCAAGGACTAGCGGGAGCTCCTACAATGAGCAGTTCTTC.

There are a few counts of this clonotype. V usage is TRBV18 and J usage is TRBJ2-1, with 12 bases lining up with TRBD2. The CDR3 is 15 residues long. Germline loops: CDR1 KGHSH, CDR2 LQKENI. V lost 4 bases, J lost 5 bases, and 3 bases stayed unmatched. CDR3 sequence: CASSQGTSGHNEQFF. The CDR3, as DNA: TGTGCCAGCTCACAAGGGACTAGCGGGCACAATGAGCAGTTCTTC.

In nucleotides, the CDR3 is TGTGCCAGCAAACCAGGGGTGAACACTGAAGCTTTCTTT. Translating gives CASKPGVNTEAFF. The V call is TRBV12-3 or TRBV12-4, the J call TRBJ1-1; perhaps TRBD1 as D (6 bases). The CDR3 runs to 13 residues. Trimming shortened V by 7 bases and J by 0 bases, and 9 bases separated the two germline ends.

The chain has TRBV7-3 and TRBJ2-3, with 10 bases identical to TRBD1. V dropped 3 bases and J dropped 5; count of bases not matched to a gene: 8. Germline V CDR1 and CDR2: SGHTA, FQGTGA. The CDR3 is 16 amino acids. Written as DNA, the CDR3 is TGTGCCAGCAGCTTCACTGACAGGGGGCAAGTAGATACGCAGTATTTT. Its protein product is CASSFTDRGQVDTQYF.

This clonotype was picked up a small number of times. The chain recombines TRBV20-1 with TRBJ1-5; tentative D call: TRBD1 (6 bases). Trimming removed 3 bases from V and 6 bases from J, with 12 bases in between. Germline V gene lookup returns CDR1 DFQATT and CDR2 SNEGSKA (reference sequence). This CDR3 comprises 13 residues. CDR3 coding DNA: TGCAGTGCTAGTCGGCAGGGGAGTCAGCCCCAGCATTTT. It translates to CSASRQGSQPQHF.

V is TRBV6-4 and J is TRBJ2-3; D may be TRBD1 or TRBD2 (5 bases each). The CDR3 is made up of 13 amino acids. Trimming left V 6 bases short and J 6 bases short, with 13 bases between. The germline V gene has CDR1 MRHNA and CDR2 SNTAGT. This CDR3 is CASRLGRGDTQYF. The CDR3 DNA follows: TGTGCCAGCAGGTTGGGGCGCGGGGATACGCAGTATTTT.

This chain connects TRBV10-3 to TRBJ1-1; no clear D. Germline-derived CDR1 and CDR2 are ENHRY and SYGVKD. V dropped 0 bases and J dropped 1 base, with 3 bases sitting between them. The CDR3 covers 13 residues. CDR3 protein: CAISESWNTEAFF. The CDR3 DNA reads TGTGCCATCAGTGAGTCGTGGAACACTGAAGCTTTCTTT.

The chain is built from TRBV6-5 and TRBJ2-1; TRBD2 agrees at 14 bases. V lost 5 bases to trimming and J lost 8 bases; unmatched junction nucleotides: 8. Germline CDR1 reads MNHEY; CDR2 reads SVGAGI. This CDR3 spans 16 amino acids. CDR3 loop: CASSRSGLAGDYEQFF. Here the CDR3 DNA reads TGTGCCAGCAGTAGGTCGGGACTAGCGGGAGACTATGAGCAGTTCTTC.

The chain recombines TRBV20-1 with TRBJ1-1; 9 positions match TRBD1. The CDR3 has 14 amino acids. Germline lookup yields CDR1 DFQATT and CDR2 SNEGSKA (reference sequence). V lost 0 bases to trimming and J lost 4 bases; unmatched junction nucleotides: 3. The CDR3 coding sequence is TGCAGTGCTAGAGATGGACAGGGGCTCACTGAAGCTTTCTTT. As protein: CSARDGQGLTEAFF.

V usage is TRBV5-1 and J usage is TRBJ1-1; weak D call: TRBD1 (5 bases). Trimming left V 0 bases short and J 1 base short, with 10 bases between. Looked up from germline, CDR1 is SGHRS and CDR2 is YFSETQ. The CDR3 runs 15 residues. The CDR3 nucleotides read TGCGCCAGCAGCTTGGTAGGGGCGGGGAACACTGAAGCTTTCTTT. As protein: CASSLVGAGNTEAFF.

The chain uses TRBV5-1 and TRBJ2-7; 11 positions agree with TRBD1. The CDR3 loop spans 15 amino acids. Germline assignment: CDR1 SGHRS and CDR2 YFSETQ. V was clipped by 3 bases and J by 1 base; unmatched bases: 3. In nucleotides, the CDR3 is TGCGCCAGCAGCTGGGGACAGGGGGTTTCCTACGAGCAGTACTTC. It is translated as CASSWGQGVSYEQYF.

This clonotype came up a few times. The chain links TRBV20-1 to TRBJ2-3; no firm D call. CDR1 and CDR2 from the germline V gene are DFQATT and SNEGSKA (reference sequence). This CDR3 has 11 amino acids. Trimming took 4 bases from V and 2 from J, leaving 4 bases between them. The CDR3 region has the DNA TGCAGTGCTACCATCACAGATACGCAGTATTTT. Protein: CSATITDTQYF.

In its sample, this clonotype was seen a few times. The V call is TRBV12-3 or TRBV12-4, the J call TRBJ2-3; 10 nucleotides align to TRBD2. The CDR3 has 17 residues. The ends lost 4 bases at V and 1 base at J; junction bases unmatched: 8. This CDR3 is CASSYGGLAGGTDTQYF. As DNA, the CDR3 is TGTGCCAGCAGTTACGGAGGGCTAGCGGGGGGCACAGATACGCAGTATTTT.

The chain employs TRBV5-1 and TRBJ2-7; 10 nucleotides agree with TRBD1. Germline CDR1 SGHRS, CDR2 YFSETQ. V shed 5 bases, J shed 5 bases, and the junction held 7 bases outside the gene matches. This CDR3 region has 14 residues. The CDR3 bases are TGCGCCAGCAGACCGGGACAGGGGATGGACGAGCAGTACTTC. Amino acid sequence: CASRPGQGMDEQYF.

The CDR3, as DNA: TGTGCCACCCTACCGGGGACTAGCGGTTCCTACGAGCAGTACTTC. The encoded protein is CATLPGTSGSYEQYF. The gene calls are TRBV6-1 and TRBJ2-7, with TRBD2 matching over 11 bases. V dropped 10 bases and J dropped 1; count of bases not matched to a gene: 9. The CDR3 length is 15 residues. The germline V gene has CDR1 MNHNS and CDR2 SASEGT.

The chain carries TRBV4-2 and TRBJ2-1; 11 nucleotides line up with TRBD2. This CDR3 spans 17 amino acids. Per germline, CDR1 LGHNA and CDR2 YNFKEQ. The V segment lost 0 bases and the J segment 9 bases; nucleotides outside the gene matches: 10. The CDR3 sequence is CASSQDMGSGGGGEQFF. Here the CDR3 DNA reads TGTGCCAGCAGCCAAGATATGGGTAGCGGGGGGGGTGGTGAGCAGTTCTTC.

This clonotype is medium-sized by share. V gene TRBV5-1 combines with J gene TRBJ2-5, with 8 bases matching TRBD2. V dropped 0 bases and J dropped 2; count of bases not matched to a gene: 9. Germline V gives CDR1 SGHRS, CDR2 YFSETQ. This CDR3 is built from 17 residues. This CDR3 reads CASSLAPGTRSQETQYF. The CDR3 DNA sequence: TGCGCCAGCAGCTTGGCCCCCGGGACTAGGAGTCAAGAGACCCAGTACTTC.

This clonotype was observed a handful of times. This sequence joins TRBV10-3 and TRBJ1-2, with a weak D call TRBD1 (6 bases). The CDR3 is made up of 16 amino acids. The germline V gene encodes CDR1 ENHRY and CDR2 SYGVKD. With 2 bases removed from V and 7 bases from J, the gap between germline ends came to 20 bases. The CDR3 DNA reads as TGTGCCATCAGTGAGCCAAAGGGGGGCCTACGGAGTGGCTACACCTTC. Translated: CAISEPKGGLRSGYTF.

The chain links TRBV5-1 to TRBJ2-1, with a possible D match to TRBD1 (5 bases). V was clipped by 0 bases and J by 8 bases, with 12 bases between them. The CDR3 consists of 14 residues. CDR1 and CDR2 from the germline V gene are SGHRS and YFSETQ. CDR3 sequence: CASSLGQGEDEQFF. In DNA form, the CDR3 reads TGCGCCAGCAGCTTGGGTCAGGGTGAGGATGAGCAGTTCTTC. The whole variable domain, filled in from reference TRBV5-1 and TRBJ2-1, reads KAGVTQTPRYLIKTRGQQVTLSCSPISGHRSVSWYQQTPGQGLQFLFEYFSETQRNKGNFPGRFSGRQFSNSRSEMNVSTLELGDSALYLCASSLGQGEDEQFFGPGTRLTVL.

CDR3 bases: TGCGCCAGCAGCTTGGAACACACACAACGGTTCTTC. Encoded protein: CASSLEHTQRFF. This chain links TRBV5-1 with TRBJ2-1; D gene unclear. The CDR3 runs to 12 residues. From germline, CDR1 is SGHRS and CDR2 YFSETQ. Trimming cost V 0 bases and J 15 bases, with 13 bases left between them.